This T cell receptor (beta chain) was recorded in a study of OX40 agonist ivuxolimab in advanced cancers. Study summary: Partial responses, seen in three patients, involved one hepatocellular carcinoma and two cutaneous melanomas. General study results and limits: CD8+ T cells showed, on average, more clonal expansion than CD4+ cells. Among the lowest levels of clonal expansion were found in partial responders at 0.1-3.0 mg/kg.

Patients with autoimmune history or systemic immunosuppression were excluded. Libraries were prepared by immunoSEQ multiplex PCR; TCRdb keeps only in-frame clonotypes and omits some of them. The sample holds some 6,700 clones, 94% seen once. Per the germline V gene, CDR1 is SGHTA and CDR2 is FQGTGA. The CDR3 length is 13 residues. Trimming cost V 5 bases and J 8 bases, with 12 bases left between them. Concerning this clone itself: What it binds is not known.

The sequence derives from an adult with an advanced solid tumor such as melanoma, head and neck, liver or kidney cancer. The source was CD4+ or CD8+ T cells sorted from blood, collected in a trial of the OX40 agonist ivuxolimab. V gene TRBV7-3 combines with J gene TRBJ1-4; unclear D gene. The CDR3 reads CASSLQPGEKLFF. DNA for the CDR3: TGTGCCAGCAGCCTCCAGCCTGGGGAAAAACTGTTTTTT.